This TCR beta chain is drawn from a study of shared clonotypes between healthy human individuals (TCRdb year 2020). Concerning the study at large: A few men and a couple of women, aged 18 to 49 years, made up the cohort. For each donor, CD4 naive and CD4 memory were each run on three plates, CD8 naive on two plates, and CD8 memory on one plate. Each donor's leukapheresis produced roughly between about 0.8 and 8.9 billion PBMCs. To estimate repertoire size and how much clonotypes are shared between individuals, the study performed deep sequencing of blood TCR repertoires from about five healthy adults. Different laboratories and diverse techniques were used to prepare libraries and sequence TCR repertoires, to increase sequencing depth and limit assay-specific biases.

Study-level results and caveats: Higher generation probabilities were observed for clonotypes shared by all four sorted-subset donors than for non-shared clonotypes. Sampling was limited to blood, and TCR repertoires in tissue likely differ from TCR repertoires in blood. Even with the large sequencing depth, rarefaction of the sorted-subset datasets indicated that sequencing was incomplete. Because the study included a small number of donors, the genetic and exposure-history diversity represented was limited. Pairwise subsampling indicated that sequencing depth was expected to affect the degree of clonotype sharing among donors. Estimated clonotype richness was generally larger for naive than for memory subsets. When four donors were compared, the shared fraction of clonotypes was about 5% for naive CD4, less than 4% for naive CD8, 2.3% for memory CD4, and under 0.5% for memory CD8.

CD8 naive samples were CD45RO-negative cells positively selected for CCR7, giving a CD45RA+CCR7+ population that excluded TemRA cells. Donors were healthy HIV-negative adults with no recently reported acute infections or vaccinations. Every donor was a Caucasian adult living in Nashville, Tennessee, USA. Blood was collected by leukapheresis, and PBMCs were isolated by Ficoll-Histopaque density gradient centrifugation and then cryopreserved in liquid nitrogen vapor phase. Analytical flow cytometry was used to check the purity and quantity of each magnetically sorted T cell population. From each sorted fraction, genomic DNA was isolated and quantified by UV absorbance on a Nanodrop 2000c. As to this clone: Its antigen is still unknown. Base qualities are not provided; no much larger clone lies one nucleotide away.

The CDR3 spans 14 residues, from the cysteine through the phenylalanine. Just CDR3 DNA is preserved here, 42 bases in frame from base 1. V and J are trimmed by 8 bases and 8 bases, and the gene matches miss 10 bases of the junction. CDR1 and CDR2 (MNHEY, SMNVEV) derive from the germline V gene (reference sequence). TCR CDR3 regions were amplified from genomic DNA by multiplex PCR using the deep immunoSEQ assay. Extracted genomic DNA from each cell subset was distributed evenly across all wells of several immunoSEQ 96-well plates, and each plate was treated as a replicate. For sorted subsets, roughly 190 ng of genomic DNA, equivalent to 30,000 or so T cell genomes, went into each replicate PCR. Purified libraries were measured with a Qubit 3.0 fluorometer, size-checked on a Bioanalyzer 2100, and measured again with the KAPA Library Quantification kit. Each immunoSEQ 96-well plate was sequenced on its own single-read 150-cycle Illumina NextSeq 550 flow cell. From the authors' description of their analysis: Because only junctional sequences without quality scores were contained in the immunoSEQ output, filtering matching that applied to full-length reads could not be performed. Sequences were annotated with PyIR, a Python wrapper for IgBLAST v1.9, and V/J genes and CDR3 were assigned using IMGT germline references. Reads were filtered out if the reads had weak V/J assignments (E-value above 1e-6), no CDR3, stop codons, out-of-frame junctions, or ambiguous translated residues. A V3J clonotype was defined by an identical inferred V gene, J gene, and CDR3 amino acid sequence. The percentage overlap between two repertoires was calculated by dividing the number of shared unique clonotypes by the size of the smaller repertoire. Richness of each repertoire was evaluated using RTK rarefaction, the Chao1 estimator, and Recon v2.1 estimates of unobserved clonotypes. Generation probabilities for all TCRbeta clonotypes obtained by the gDNA method from several donors were computed using OLGA. Sourced from immuneACCESS, this table was stored by TCRdb with only in-frame sequences that have V and J called. A share of the clones is absent; for the studies checked, an unresolved V gene accounts for under half, and the remainder has no known explanation. V and J calls and clone size follow that table, whereas D and trimming were derived from the DNA. The sample includes about 1.9 million clones, with 90% to 95% observed a single time. The ten largest make up around 1.7% of the sample.

Sequencing was performed on naive CD8+ T cells from PBMCs. Taken with the paper, the label for cell subset or site translates to: CD45RA+CCR7+. The chain links TRBV27 with TRBJ2-1; 9 central nucleotides agree with TRBD2. This receptor was obtained from a man aged 18 to 30 in good health. Some clones in this sample may be carry-over from other donors' samples. The bases read TGTGCCAGCTGGGGACTAGCTGTTGGCCATGAGCAGTTCTTC. Its protein product is CASWGLAVGHEQFF.